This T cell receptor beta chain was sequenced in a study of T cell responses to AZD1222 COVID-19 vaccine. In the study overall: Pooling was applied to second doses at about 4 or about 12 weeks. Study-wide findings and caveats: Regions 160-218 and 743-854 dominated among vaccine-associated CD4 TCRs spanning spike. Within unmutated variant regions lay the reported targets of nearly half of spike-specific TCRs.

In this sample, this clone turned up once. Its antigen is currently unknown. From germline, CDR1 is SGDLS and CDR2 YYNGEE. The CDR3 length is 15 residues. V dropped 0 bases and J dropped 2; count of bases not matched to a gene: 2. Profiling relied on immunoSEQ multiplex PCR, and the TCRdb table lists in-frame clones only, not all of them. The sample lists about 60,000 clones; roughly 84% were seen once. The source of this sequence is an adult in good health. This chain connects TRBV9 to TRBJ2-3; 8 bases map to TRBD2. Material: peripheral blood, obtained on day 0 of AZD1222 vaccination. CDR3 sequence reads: CASSVAGGITDTQYF. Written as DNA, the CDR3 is TGTGCCAGCAGCGTAGCGGGGGGGATCACAGATACGCAGTATTTT.